These 10 T cell receptor beta chains were sequenced from one sample in a study of cytomegalovirus exposure and HLA in healthy donors. Clones were read by immunoSEQ multiplex PCR, and TCRdb kept only the in-frame ones, dropping some. The sample records about 220,000 clones, 88% being singletons. The specimen sequenced was PBMCs. The origin of the receptors is a woman aged 18-30 years in good health and CMV-seronegative.

CDR3 DNA: TGTGCCAGCACCCCTTCCATAACCCCCGGTACAGATACGCAGTATTTT. It translates to CASTPSITPGTDTQYF. This chain connects TRBV2 to TRBJ2-3; D gene ambiguous. The length of the CDR3 is 16 residues. From germline, CDR1 is SNHLY and CDR2 FYNNEI. The V gene lost 7 bases and the J gene lost 3 bases, with 20 bases spanning the gap.

The rearrangement uses TRBV28 and TRBJ2-2; 8 bases map to TRBD2. V shed 5 bases and J 4 bases; nucleotides not matched to a gene: 6. The germline V gene has CDR1 MDHEN and CDR2 SYDVKM. This CDR3 contains 15 residues. The CDR3 reads CASSPTSGLTGELFF. CDR3 nucleotide sequence: TGTGCCAGCAGTCCCACTAGCGGACTCACCGGGGAGCTGTTTTTT.

This chain uses TRBV6-5 with TRBJ1-6; D possibly corresponds to TRBD1 (6 bases). The CDR3 consists of 13 residues. V was shortened by 6 bases and J by 10 bases, with 13 bases between the two germline ends. Germline lookup yields CDR1 MNHEY and CDR2 SVGAGI. The CDR3 loop reads CASRRGRGSPLHF. Written as DNA, the CDR3 is TGTGCCAGCAGAAGGGGGAGAGGATCACCCCTCCACTTT.

Points on this clone: Within the sample, other DNA sequences also encode this same CDR3. The V gene is TRBV5-1, the J gene TRBJ2-5; D is perhaps TRBD2 (5 bases). The germline V and J ends were trimmed by 0 bases and 5 bases, with 5 bases remaining between them. The CDR3 spans 12 residues. Germline CDR1 SGHRS, CDR2 YFSETQ. The CDR3 coding sequence is TGCGCCAGCAGCTTGGCGGGGGAGACCCAGTACTTC. Encoded protein: CASSLAGETQYF.

The V and J genes are TRBV5-4 and TRBJ2-3; 10 positions agree with TRBD2. Germline V CDR1 and CDR2: SGHNT, YYREEE (reference sequence). CDR3 length: 16 amino acids. Trimming removed 2 bases from V and 8 bases from J; junction bases left unmatched: 11. The CDR3 DNA sequence: TGTGCCAGCAGCTTTGATAGGGCTAGCGGGAGAGGTACGCAGTATTTT. Translated: CASSFDRASGRGTQYF.

The chain combines TRBV4-3 with TRBJ2-3, with 10 positions matching TRBD2. The junction had 10 bases not matched to a gene; V was cut back by 4 bases and J by 6 bases. Germline V lookup: CDR1 LGHNA, CDR2 YSLEER. The CDR3 totals 16 residues. The CDR3 region is CASSLRTSGAFDTQYF. The CDR3 region has the DNA TGCGCCAGCAGCCTTCGGACTAGCGGCGCCTTTGATACGCAGTATTTT.

V is TRBV15 and J is TRBJ2-5; 8 positions match TRBD2. This CDR3 is built from 14 residues. Germline CDR1 reads LNHNV; CDR2 reads YYDKDF (reference sequence). V lost 0 bases to trimming and J lost 5 bases; unmatched junction nucleotides: 2. CDR3 sequence (DNA): TGTGCCACCAGCAGAGAGGCGGGGGGCGAGACCCAGTACTTC. As protein: CATSREAGGETQYF. The whole variable domain, remainder taken from reference TRBV15 and TRBJ2-5, is DAMVIQNPRYQVTQFGKPVTLSCSQTLNHNVMYWYQQKSSQAPKLLFHYYDKDFNNEADTPDNFQSRRPNTSFCFLDIRSPGLGDTAMYLCATSREAGGETQYFGPGTRLLVL.

V is TRBV5-6 and J is TRBJ2-3; D is unclear. Germline-derived CDR1 and CDR2 are SGHDT and YYEEEE. V lost 0 bases and J 10 bases, leaving 15 bases between the germline ends. The CDR3 contains 14 residues. CDR3 residues: CASSLGQTLSAQYF. As DNA, the CDR3 is TGTGCCAGCAGCTTGGGGCAGACCCTAAGCGCGCAGTATTTT.

This chain uses TRBV6-1 with TRBJ2-3, with D tentatively TRBD1 (5 bases). The CDR3 length is 15 residues. Germline V gene data show CDR1 as MNHNS and CDR2 as SASEGT. Trimming removed 5 bases at V and 1 base at J, with 13 bases between. CDR3 nucleotide sequence: TGTGCCAGCAGTTTACCCCCGACAGGCACAGATACGCAGTATTTT. Translating gives CASSLPPTGTDTQYF.

This clone came up once. J is TRBJ1-2 and V is TRBV5-4; a possible D gene is TRBD1 (6 bases). Germline CDR1 and CDR2: SGHNT and YYREEE (reference sequence). The CDR3 totals 11 residues. Trimming removed 2 bases from V and 8 bases from J, with 7 bases in between. CDR3 region: CASSFTGGYTF. CDR3 bases: TGTGCCAGCAGCTTCACAGGGGGCTACACCTTC.